This T cell receptor (beta chain) was identified during a study of CD8+ T cells in alopecia areata. Study context: Patients received oral tofacitinib, 5 to 10 mg twice daily, for moderate-to-severe alopecia areata. A 6-month period off drug followed tofacitinib, which lasted 6 to 18 months.

In germline, CDR1 is MDHEN, CDR2 SYDVKM. The CDR3 loop spans 11 amino acids. Worth noting for this clone: A read error may produce the germline difference seen at one junction end.

Once RNA had been extracted, it was reverse transcribed into cDNA to act as the sequencing template. Using immunoSEQ multiplex PCR, the repertoire was profiled, and TCRdb retains in-frame clones only, with some absent. The sample lists 80,000 to 100,000 clones; less than 50% were seen once. T lymphocytes (CD4+ and CD8+) were sorted from PBMCs. This chain uses TRBV28 with TRBJ1-1; D uncertain. Material for sequencing was CD4+ T cells sorted from blood. This TCR came from a human donor with alopecia areata. The CDR3 sequence is CASSLGRQAGF. As DNA, the CDR3 is TGTGCCAGCAGCCTAGGCCGGCAGGCCGGCTTT. Drawing the rest from reference TRBV28 and TRBJ1-1, the complete variable domain is DVKVTQSSRYLVKRTGEKVFLECVQDMDHENMFWYRQDPGLGLRLIYFSYDVKMKEKGDIPEGYSVSREKKERFSLILESASTNQTSMYLCASSLGRQAGFGQGTRLTVV.